Listed below are T cell receptor beta chains from one sample, sequenced in a study of blood T cell repertoires in COVID-19. Assay used: immunoSEQ multiplex PCR; TCRdb lists only in-frame clones, some missing. Among approximately 170,000 clones listed, approximately 87% were seen once. The sequencing input was peripheral blood. These receptors were collected from a woman aged 55-69 years with COVID-19, enrolled during active disease. CDR3s include the opening cysteine and the closing phenylalanine or tryptophan. A D gene is named only where the DNA matches it firmly. Size tells how often a clone was seen (once, few, many) or the class of an expanded clone, and some rows leave it out.

d_gene | j_gene | abundance | v_gene | CDR3aa | CDR3nt
TRBD2 | TRBJ2-1 | NA | TRBV13 | CASSARTSGMWNEQFF | TGTGCCAGCAGCGCTCGGACTAGCGGGATGTGGAATGAGCAGTTCTTC
TRBD2 | TRBJ2-7 | NA | TRBV19 | CASSLRTIRGSRTSGDYEQYF | TGTGCCAGTAGTCTAAGGACTATTAGAGGGAGTAGAACTAGCGGGGACTACGAGCAGTACTTC
NA | TRBJ1-5 | few | TRBV6-5 | CATGGLWSNQPQHF | TGTGCCACGGGAGGCCTCTGGAGCAATCAGCCCCAGCATTTT
NA | TRBJ2-7 | NA | TRBV4-2 | CASSQADNSYEQYF | TGTGCCAGCAGCCAGGCGGACAACTCCTACGAGCAGTACTTC
NA | TRBJ2-7 | NA | TRBV9 | CASSGGGGPYEQYF | TGTGCCAGCAGCGGGGGTGGGGGCCCCTACGAGCAGTACTTC
NA | TRBJ2-5 | NA | TRBV2 | CASSEEGFATQYF | TGTGCCAGCAGTGAAGAGGGGTTCGCGACCCAGTACTTC
TRBD2 | TRBJ2-1 | NA | TRBV24-1 | CATSDLTSGSSNEQFF | TGTGCCACCAGTGATTTAACTAGCGGGAGCAGCAATGAGCAGTTCTTC
NA | TRBJ1-5 | NA | TRBV10-2 | CASSDQVAQPQHF | TGCGCCAGCAGTGATCAGGTGGCTCAGCCCCAGCATTTT
TRBD1 | TRBJ1-1 | once | TRBV5-1 | CASSTGGNTEAFF | TGCGCCAGCAGCACAGGGGGGAACACTGAAGCTTTCTTT
NA | TRBJ1-4 | few | TRBV2 | CASRRGSNEKLFF | TGTGCCAGCAGAAGGGGTTCTAATGAAAAACTGTTTTTT
NA | TRBJ2-6 | once | TRBV19 | CASSQSSGANVLTF | TGTGCCAGTAGTCAGTCCTCTGGGGCCAACGTCCTGACTTTC
NA | TRBJ2-1 | NA | TRBV18 | CASSPQQSSYNEQFF | TGTGCCAGCTCGCCACAGCAAAGCTCCTACAATGAGCAGTTCTTC
NA | TRBJ1-2 | NA | TRBV27 | CASSLSRLGDYGYTF | TGTGCCAGCAGTTTATCCCGGCTAGGGGACTATGGCTACACCTTC
TRBD2 | TRBJ2-1 | NA | TRBV7-2 | CASSPGLVDEQFF | TGTGCCAGCAGCCCAGGACTAGTAGATGAGCAGTTCTTC
NA | TRBJ2-2 | few | TRBV7-2 | CASSLVTGPGELFF | TGTGCCAGCAGCTTAGTGACGGGTCCCGGGGAGCTGTTTTTT
TRBD1 | TRBJ2-1 | once | TRBV18 | CASSPDPGQGRFF | TGTGCCAGCTCACCAGACCCCGGACAGGGGAGATTCTTC
TRBD1 | TRBJ2-3 | few | TRBV2 | CASRGTGGVKDTQYF | TGTGCCAGCAGGGGGACAGGGGGCGTGAAAGATACGCAGTATTTT
TRBD1 | TRBJ1-5 | NA | TRBV30 | CAWRGQGLGQPQHF | TGTGCCTGGAGAGGACAGGGCTTAGGTCAGCCCCAGCATTTT
NA | TRBJ2-7 | NA | TRBV2 | CASRRQGGSYEQYF | TGTGCCAGCAGGCGTCAGGGAGGATCCTACGAGCAGTACTTC
NA | TRBJ2-7 | NA | TRBV7-8 | CASSFLGRAYEQYF | TGTGCCAGCAGCTTTCTTGGCAGGGCTTACGAGCAGTACTTC
NA | TRBJ2-2 | NA | TRBV2 | CASSDQVALTGELFF | TGTGCCAGCAGTGATCAAGTAGCTCTCACCGGGGAGCTGTTTTTT
TRBD1 | TRBJ1-5 | NA | TRBV6-5 | CASSRDRDNQPQHF | TGTGCCAGCAGCAGGGACAGGGACAATCAGCCCCAGCATTTT
TRBD2 | TRBJ2-7 | NA | TRBV7-6 | CASSLGLAGSEQYF | TGTGCCAGCAGCTTAGGGCTAGCGGGAAGCGAGCAGTACTTC
TRBD1 | TRBJ2-7 | NA | TRBV29-1 | CSVAGQGRYEQYF | TGCAGCGTTGCGGGACAGGGGCGCTACGAGCAGTACTTC
NA | TRBJ1-3 | NA | TRBV28 | CASSSQGAGNTIYF | TGTGCCAGCAGTTCACAGGGAGCTGGAAACACCATATATTTT
NA | TRBJ2-2 | NA | TRBV10-3 | CAISPQGTGELFF | TGTGCCATCAGTCCCCAGGGGACCGGGGAGCTGTTTTTT
TRBD1 | TRBJ1-2 | NA | TRBV2 | CASRKDRGLGSGYTF | TGTGCCAGCAGGAAGGACAGGGGGCTCGGGAGTGGCTACACCTTC